The 22 T cell receptor beta chains reported below all come from one sample, sequenced in a study of cytotoxic CD8 clonotypes in ibrutinib-treated CLL. This table comes from immunoSEQ multiplex PCR, and its TCRdb copy is limited to in-frame clones, with some not included. The sample yields hundreds of thousands of clones, 70% seen once. The sample consisted of PBMCs, taken after 24 months of ibrutinib treatment. Every receptor here comes from a human donor with chronic lymphocytic leukemia.

The gene calls are TRBV7-2 and TRBJ1-5, with TRBD1 matching 8 bases. J was trimmed by 6 bases and V by 4 bases; bases with no gene match: 11. This CDR3 region has 16 residues. CDR1 is SGHTA, CDR2 FQGNSA, per germline. CDR3 residues: CASSSKDREGGQPQHF. CDR3 nucleotide sequence: TGTGCCAGCAGCTCCAAGGACAGGGAGGGAGGTCAGCCCCAGCATTTT.

The chain employs TRBV7-9 and TRBJ2-7; D gene ambiguous. V dropped 9 bases and J dropped 7 bases, with 13 bases sitting between them. Germline V gives CDR1 SEHNR, CDR2 FQNEAQ (reference sequence). This CDR3 has 11 amino acids. CDR3 amino acids: CASDAGREQYF. CDR3 coding DNA: TGTGCCAGTGATGCCGGACGGGAGCAGTACTTC. Together with reference TRBV7-9 and TRBJ2-7, the CDR3 gives the full variable domain: DTGVSQNPRHKITKRGQNVTFRCDPISEHNRLYWYRQTLGQGPEFLTYFQNEAQLEKSRLLSDRFSAERPKGSFSTLEIQRTEQGDSAMYLCASDAGREQYFGPGTRLTVT.

The J gene is TRBJ2-7, the V gene TRBV7-2, with D uncertain. The germline V gene encodes CDR1 SGHTA and CDR2 FQGNSA. Between the trimmed V and J ends, which lost 6 bases and 3 bases, there was a span of 18 bases. The CDR3 spans 15 residues. CDR3 region: CASRDIPTGYYEQYF. DNA for the CDR3: TGTGCCAGCAGAGATATTCCGACTGGCTACTACGAGCAGTACTTC. The complete variable domain, with remaining parts taken from reference TRBV7-2 and TRBJ2-7, reads GAGVSQSPSNKVTEKGKDVELRCDPISGHTALYWYRQSLGQGLEFLIYFQGNSAPDKSGLPSDRFSAERTGGSVSTLTIQRTQQEDSAVYLCASRDIPTGYYEQYFGPGTRLTVT.

V usage is TRBV5-4 and J usage is TRBJ2-1, with D possibly matching TRBD1 (5 bases). V lost 0 bases and J lost 6, with 16 bases in between. CDR3 length: 16 amino acids. Germline V gene sequence: CDR1 SGHNT, CDR2 YYREEE (reference sequence). This chain's CDR3 is CASSLDGRVQSNEQFF. Here the CDR3 DNA reads TGTGCCAGCAGCTTGGATGGCAGGGTACAATCCAATGAGCAGTTCTTC. The full variable domain, its missing parts supplied by reference TRBV5-4 and TRBJ2-1, is ETGVTQSPTHLIKTRGQQVTLRCSSQSGHNTVSWYQQALGQGPQFIFQYYREEENGRGNFPPRFSGLQFPNYSSELNVNALELDDSALYLCASSLDGRVQSNEQFFGPGTRLTVL.

The chain employs TRBV5-1 and TRBJ2-7, with D perhaps matching TRBD2 (6 bases). V was pared by 4 bases and J by 5 bases, with 13 bases between. Germline V gene data show CDR1 as SGHRS and CDR2 as YFSETQ. This CDR3 is 13 amino acids long. CDR3 DNA sequence: TGCGCCAGCAGCCTCGGGGGATTCAACGAGCAGTACTTC. The encoded protein is CASSLGGFNEQYF.

The V and J genes are TRBV19 and TRBJ1-1; D remains unclear. This CDR3 is built from 12 residues. The V and J ends lost 3 bases and 0 bases respectively, with 2 bases between them. CDR1 and CDR2 from the germline V gene are LNHDA and SQIVND (reference sequence). CDR3 in amino acids: CASSMLNTEAFF. The CDR3 DNA follows: TGTGCCAGTAGTATGCTGAACACTGAAGCTTTCTTT.

The chain combines TRBV4-3 with TRBJ2-7; either TRBD1 or TRBD2 may fit D (5 bases each). The germline gives CDR1 LGHNA, CDR2 YSLEER. There are 16 residues in the CDR3. Trimming removed 2 bases from V and 1 base from J, with 15 bases in between. CDR3 protein: CASSQSPGPLSYEQYF. In DNA form, the CDR3 reads TGCGCCAGCAGCCAATCTCCGGGACCTCTATCCTACGAGCAGTACTTC.

The rearrangement links TRBV11-2 to TRBJ2-7; TRBD2 is a possible D gene (5 bases). V gave up 5 bases and J gave up 7 bases, with 15 bases separating them. CDR3 length: 13 amino acids. Germline V gives CDR1 SGHAT, CDR2 FQNNGV. For the CDR3, the DNA is TGTGCCAGCAGCCCAATATCGTCGGGGGAGCAGTACTTC. Translating it yields CASSPISSGEQYF.

V and J are TRBV5-1 and TRBJ2-3; D possibly matches TRBD1 or TRBD2 (6 bases each). Trimming took 2 bases from V and 3 from J, leaving 16 bases between them. The CDR3 runs 16 residues. Germline V gene lookup returns CDR1 SGHRS and CDR2 YFSETQ. CDR3 nucleotides: TGCGCCAGCAGCTTTTGGGGGGCCGTAGGGACAGATACGCAGTATTTT. Protein sequence: CASSFWGAVGTDTQYF.

This chain joins TRBV29-1 and TRBJ1-4; D is unresolved. Looked up from germline, CDR1 is SQVTM and CDR2 is ANQGSEA. The CDR3 consists of 10 residues. V was trimmed by 6 bases and J by 7 bases, leaving 6 bases between them. The CDR3 loop reads CSVLREKLFF. CDR3 nucleotides: TGCAGCGTCCTACGTGAAAAACTGTTTTTT. Looking up the rest from reference TRBV29-1 and TRBJ1-4 gives the full variable domain: SAVISQKPSRDICQRGTSLTIQCQVDSQVTMMFWYRQQPGQSLTLIATANQGSEATYESGFVIDKFPISRPNLTFSTLTVSNMSPEDSSIYLCSVLREKLFFGSGTQLSVL.

The chain couples TRBV27 to TRBJ2-2; no firm D call. V lost 5 bases, J lost 3 bases, and 7 bases lay in between. The CDR3 covers 13 residues. Looked up from germline, CDR1 is MNHEY and CDR2 is SMNVEV (reference sequence). CDR3 region: CASSLVYTGELFF. In DNA form, the CDR3 reads TGTGCCAGCAGTCTAGTTTACACCGGGGAGCTGTTTTTT.

V and J are TRBV11-2 and TRBJ2-7, with D possibly matching TRBD2 (5 bases). V was cut by 1 base and J by 1 base, with 11 bases left in between. Germline V gene lookup returns CDR1 SGHAT and CDR2 FQNNGV. CDR3 length equals 15 residues. The CDR3 DNA is TGTGCCAGCAGCTTAGTTTGGCAGCGGTCCTACGAGCAGTACTTC. Amino acids: CASSLVWQRSYEQYF.

The V gene is TRBV6-5, the J gene TRBJ2-7; a weak D match, TRBD1 (6 bases). CDR1 is MNHEY and CDR2 is SVGAGI in the germline V gene. The CDR3 spans 15 residues. V was clipped by 6 bases and J by 3 bases, with 18 bases between them. CDR3 in amino acids: CASRTTQGQGYEQYF. CDR3 DNA: TGTGCCAGCAGAACCACTCAGGGGCAGGGCTACGAGCAGTACTTC.

The V and J genes are TRBV11-2 and TRBJ2-5; D is unclear. CDR3 length equals 14 residues. The germline V gene encodes CDR1 SGHAT and CDR2 FQNNGV. Trimming left V 0 bases short and J 4 bases short, with 9 bases between. The CDR3 is CASSLDPLTETQYF. The DNA for the CDR3 is TGTGCCAGCAGCTTAGATCCACTAACAGAGACCCAGTACTTC.

This clone was observed a single time. This rearrangement joins TRBV5-1 to TRBJ1-2; D call uncertain. The V gene lost 4 bases and the J gene lost 3 bases, with 13 bases spanning the gap. The CDR3 loop spans 14 amino acids. Germline loops: CDR1 SGHRS, CDR2 YFSETQ. The CDR3 protein is CASSLEVRDYGYTF. CDR3 nucleotide sequence: TGCGCCAGCAGCCTGGAAGTCAGAGACTATGGCTACACCTTC. The full variable domain, in which reference TRBV5-1 and TRBJ1-2 provide the parts outside the CDR3, is KAGVTQTPRYLIKTRGQQVTLSCSPISGHRSVSWYQQTPGQGLQFLFEYFSETQRNKGNFPGRFSGRQFSNSRSEMNVSTLELGDSALYLCASSLEVRDYGYTFGSGTRLTVV.

The chain couples TRBV29-1 to TRBJ1-2; 7 positions agree with TRBD1. The CDR3 is 17 amino acids. J gave up 1 base and V 0 bases, and 11 bases lay outside the gene matches. Germline assignment: CDR1 SQVTM and CDR2 ANQGSEA. DNA of the CDR3: TGCAGCGTTGAAGATACGAATTGGCAGGGGGTTAACTATGGCTACACCTTC. This sequence encodes CSVEDTNWQGVNYGYTF.

The chain joins TRBV28 to TRBJ2-7; 10 bases are shared with TRBD2. The CDR3 is made up of 14 amino acids. CDR1 is MDHEN and CDR2 is SYDVKM in the germline V gene. V lost 4 bases and J lost 5; bases outside the gene matches: 5. The CDR3 region has the DNA TGTGCCAGCAGTTCACTAGCGGGAAGGGACGAGCAGTACTTC. Translating gives CASSSLAGRDEQYF.

V is TRBV11-2 and J is TRBJ2-3; possible D gene TRBD2, 5 bases. The V end lost 5 bases, the J end lost 1 base, and 19 bases lay between the germline ends. The CDR3 extends over 17 amino acids. CDR1 and CDR2 (germline): SGHAT, FQNNGV. CDR3 DNA: TGTGCCAGCAGCCTCCGTGGCGGGCAAAGCGGCACAGATACGCAGTATTTT. This sequence encodes CASSLRGGQSGTDTQYF.

This clone was observed a handful of times. This chain connects TRBV19 to TRBJ2-6; 8 nucleotides match TRBD1. The CDR3 extends over 17 amino acids. Germline-derived CDR1 and CDR2 are LNHDA and SQIVND (reference sequence). V was clipped by 3 bases and J by 0 bases; unmatched bases: 4. The CDR3 reads CASSMTGTGSGANVLTF. CDR3 DNA sequence: TGTGCCAGTAGTATGACTGGGACAGGCTCTGGGGCCAACGTCCTGACTTTC.

This clone was found once. The gene calls are TRBV18 and TRBJ2-3; D remains ambiguous. The CDR3 extends over 14 amino acids. In germline, CDR1 is KGHSH, CDR2 LQKENI. V was trimmed by 2 bases and J by 4 bases, leaving 10 bases between them. The CDR3 DNA is TGTGCCAGCTCACCAAAGGGTGGAGCAGATACGCAGTATTTT. Its translation: CASSPKGGADTQYF.

The chain carries TRBV5-1 and TRBJ2-6; the D is unclear. Looked up from germline, CDR1 is SGHRS and CDR2 is YFSETQ. CDR3 length: 16 amino acids. The V end was cut by 4 bases, the J end by 0 bases, with 11 bases between. CDR3 loop: CASSDRADSGANVLTF. The CDR3 bases are TGCGCCAGCAGCGATAGAGCAGACTCTGGGGCCAACGTCCTGACTTTC.

A note on this clone: Being one base from a much bigger clone, this may be a read error. Other DNA sequences in this sample translate to the same CDR3. The rearrangement joins TRBV13 to TRBJ2-4; D gene unclear. Germline lookup yields CDR1 PRHDT and CDR2 FYEKMQ (reference sequence). The CDR3 contains 14 residues. Here the CDR3 DNA reads TGTGCTAGCAGCACTAAGCTAGCCAAAAACATTCAGTACTTC. Translating gives CASSTKLAKNIQYF.